These T cell receptor beta chains were read from a single sample in a study of shared clonotypes between healthy human individuals. This table comes from immunoSEQ multiplex PCR, and its TCRdb copy is limited to in-frame clones, with some not included. The sample has 2 million to 3 million clones, approximately 94% seen once. Sequences were obtained from naive CD4+ T cells sorted from blood. These receptors originate from a man aged 18 to 30 in good health. The CDR3 runs from the conserved cysteine through the conserved F or W. A D gene is named only where the DNA matches it firmly. Size values are once, few and many counts, or a class for expanded clones, and some rows have none.

clone_size d_call j_call v_call cdr3_aa cdr3_nt
NA NA TRBJ2-5 TRBV5-5 CASTRAVFQETQYF TGTGCCAGCACCCGGGCGGTGTTCCAAGAGACCCAGTACTTC
NA NA TRBJ2-2 TRBV7-9 CASSTRGGDIGELFF TGTGCCAGCAGCACCCGGGGTGGGGATATCGGGGAGCTGTTTTTT
once TRBD1 TRBJ1-4 TRBV30 CAWSVRTGVGEKLFF TGTGCCTGGAGTGTAAGGACAGGGGTGGGCGAAAAACTGTTTTTT
once TRBD2 TRBJ2-5 TRBV27 CASSLGGRASETQYF TGTGCCAGCAGTTTAGGCGGGAGGGCCTCTGAGACCCAGTACTTC
NA NA TRBJ1-1 TRBV5-1 CASSGGTEAFF TGCGCCAGCAGCGGGGGAACTGAAGCTTTCTTT
NA TRBD1 TRBJ1-1 TRBV5-4 CASSFPGQGGVSTEAFF TGTGCCAGCAGCTTTCCGGGACAGGGGGGGGTTAGCACTGAAGCTTTCTTT
once TRBD1 TRBJ1-1 TRBV5-4 CASTPDRVNTEAFF TGTGCCAGCACTCCGGACAGGGTAAACACTGAAGCTTTCTTT
NA TRBD1 TRBJ2-2 TRBV5-1 CASSASGGNTGELFF TGCGCCAGCAGCGCGTCAGGGGGGAACACCGGGGAGCTGTTTTTT
once TRBD1 TRBJ2-2 TRBV6-5 CASSSRTGGGELFF TGTGCCAGCAGTTCCAGGACAGGGGGCGGGGAGCTGTTTTTT
NA TRBD1 TRBJ1-2 TRBV2 CASSARDRGLYGYTF TGTGCCAGCAGTGCCAGGGACAGGGGGCTCTATGGCTACACCTTC
NA NA TRBJ2-1 TRBV7-2 CASSPGYNEQFF TGTGCCAGCAGCCCCGGCTACAATGAGCAGTTCTTC
NA NA TRBJ2-1 TRBV2 CASTGGGDPSSYNEQFF TGTGCCAGCACGGGGGGCGGGGATCCGAGCTCCTACAATGAGCAGTTCTTC
NA NA TRBJ2-5 TRBV18 CASSRDRQETQYF TGTGCCAGCTCACGGGACCGGCAAGAGACCCAGTACTTC
NA TRBD2 TRBJ2-2 TRBV7-3 CASSLRTSGGTGELFF TGTGCCAGCAGCCTCCGGACTAGCGGGGGCACCGGGGAGCTGTTTTTT
NA NA TRBJ1-2 TRBV10-1 CASPNVANYGYTF TGCGCCAGCCCGAACGTCGCTAACTATGGCTACACCTTC
NA TRBD1 TRBJ2-2 TRBV19 CASSTGQGAFTGELFF TGTGCCAGTAGTACCGGACAGGGGGCTTTCACCGGGGAGCTGTTTTTT
NA TRBD2 TRBJ2-1 TRBV11-2 CASSLTSGSENEQFF TGTGCCAGCAGCTTGACTAGCGGGAGTGAGAATGAGCAGTTCTTC
NA TRBD2 TRBJ2-1 TRBV30 CAWSPHTGTSGADEQFF TGTGCCTGGAGTCCCCACACCGGGACTAGCGGGGCGGATGAGCAGTTCTTC
once NA TRBJ2-3 TRBV7-6 CASSLGFYTDTQYF TGTGCCAGCAGCTTAGGGTTCTACACAGATACGCAGTATTTT
NA TRBD2 TRBJ2-5 TRBV2 CASTLAGEGIEETQYF TGTGCCAGCACCCTAGCGGGAGAGGGGATCGAAGAGACCCAGTACTTC
NA NA TRBJ2-3 TRBV4-3 CASSQDLGDTQYF TGCGCCAGCAGCCAAGATCTGGGAGATACGCAGTATTTT
NA NA TRBJ2-7 TRBV7-8 CASSLGSYEQYF TGTGCCAGCAGCTTGGGGAGCTACGAGCAGTACTTC
NA TRBD1 TRBJ2-7 TRBV2 CASSEAGRGPVEQYF TGTGCCAGCAGTGAAGCGGGCAGGGGGCCTGTCGAGCAGTACTTC
once NA TRBJ2-7 TRBV10-1 CASSDGRSYEQYF TGCGCCAGCAGTGATGGCCGTTCCTACGAGCAGTACTTC
NA NA TRBJ1-6 TRBV7-9 CASSLAGIVNSPLHF TGTGCCAGCAGCTTAGCGGGAATCGTAAATTCACCCCTCCACTTT
NA NA TRBJ1-5 TRBV21-1 CASSRTGFNLSNQPQHF TGTGCCAGCAGCCGGACAGGGTTTAATTTAAGCAATCAGCCCCAGCATTTT
NA TRBD1 TRBJ1-2 TRBV5-5 CASSEGQANYGYTF TGTGCCAGCAGCGAGGGACAGGCCAACTATGGCTACACCTTC
NA NA TRBJ1-4 TRBV5-8 CASSGRTAQKLFF TGTGCCAGCAGCGGACGGACGGCTCAAAAACTGTTTTTT
NA TRBD2 TRBJ2-7 TRBV5-1 CASSLEALAAHPYEQYF TGCGCCAGCAGCTTGGAAGCCCTAGCGGCCCACCCCTACGAGCAGTACTTC
NA NA TRBJ2-5 TRBV5-1 CASYPLPLASQETQYF TGCGCCAGCTATCCACTTCCCCTAGCGTCCCAAGAGACCCAGTACTTC
once NA TRBJ2-2 TRBV11-2 CASSPEPPGPSGAGELFF TGTGCCAGCAGCCCAGAACCCCCAGGGCCATCCGGGGCCGGGGAGCTGTTTTTT
NA NA TRBJ2-5 TRBV6-1 CASSATAPGAVGGETQYF TGTGCCAGCAGTGCCACCGCTCCCGGGGCCGTGGGGGGAGAGACCCAGTACTTC
NA NA TRBJ2-2 TRBV19 CASMRILAGELFF TGTGCCAGTATGAGAATTCTGGCCGGGGAGCTGTTTTTT
NA NA TRBJ1-5 TRBV6-5 CASSAMASGNQPQHF TGTGCCAGCAGTGCCATGGCATCGGGCAATCAGCCCCAGCATTTT
NA NA TRBJ2-5 TRBV9 CASSYGSEETQYF TGTGCCAGCAGCTACGGATCAGAAGAGACCCAGTACTTC
few NA TRBJ1-2 TRBV18 CASSPEGLANYGYTF TGTGCCAGCTCACCGGAGGGATTAGCTAACTATGGCTACACCTTC
NA TRBD2 TRBJ2-3 TRBV4-1 CASSQDRLVGLAGDAQYF TGCGCCAGCAGCCAAGATCGTCTGGTGGGACTAGCGGGGGACGCGCAGTATTTT
NA NA TRBJ2-3 TRBV4-2 CASSPRTAADTQYF TGTGCCAGCAGCCCCAGGACAGCGGCAGATACGCAGTATTTT
once NA TRBJ1-2 TRBV6-6 CATPRGVGGGGYGYTF TGTGCCACTCCTCGGGGGGTAGGGGGAGGGGGCTATGGCTACACCTTC
NA TRBD1 TRBJ1-2 TRBV28 CASSPSEGARGYTF TGTGCCAGCAGTCCCTCAGAGGGGGCGCGAGGCTACACCTTC
NA NA TRBJ2-7 TRBV6-6 CASSETNLYEQYF TGTGCCAGCAGCGAAACCAACCTCTACGAGCAGTACTTC
NA NA TRBJ2-7 TRBV7-9 CASSAGLGIYEQYF TGTGCCAGCAGCGCCGGGTTAGGGATCTACGAGCAGTACTTC
NA TRBD1 TRBJ2-1 TRBV5-4 CASSPVGQGYNEQFF TGTGCCAGCAGCCCGGTTGGACAGGGCTACAATGAGCAGTTCTTC
NA NA TRBJ2-2 TRBV5-1 CASSGTTGATGELFF TGCGCCAGCAGCGGTACTACAGGAGCCACCGGGGAGCTGTTTTTT
NA NA TRBJ1-1 TRBV18 CASSPQGLSTEAFF TGTGCCAGCTCACCACAGGGGTTGAGCACTGAAGCTTTCTTT
NA NA TRBJ1-4 TRBV7-9 CASSLGPGLVGEKLFF TGTGCCAGCAGCTTAGGGCCGGGACTTGTGGGTGAAAAACTGTTTTTT
NA TRBD1 TRBJ1-3 TRBV7-9 CASSLYGTGDFSSGNTIYF TGTGCCAGCAGCTTATATGGGACAGGGGATTTTTCCTCTGGAAACACCATATATTTT
NA TRBD1 TRBJ2-1 TRBV6-4 CASSENRDRGSNEQFF TGTGCCAGCAGTGAGAATCGGGACAGGGGTTCCAATGAGCAGTTCTTC
once NA TRBJ2-4 TRBV11-2 CASSLQGIAKNIQYF TGTGCCAGCAGCTTACAGGGAATAGCCAAAAACATTCAGTACTTC
NA NA TRBJ1-2 TRBV5-1 CASSLAPGAPGGYTF TGCGCCAGCAGCTTGGCTCCCGGGGCCCCTGGAGGCTACACCTTC
NA TRBD1 TRBJ2-4 TRBV5-1 CASTLGENDRAEAKNIQYF TGCGCCAGCACCCTAGGAGAGAATGACAGGGCGGAGGCCAAAAACATTCAGTACTTC
NA NA TRBJ2-5 TRBV5-1 CASLGDFQETQYF TGCGCCAGCTTGGGGGACTTTCAAGAGACCCAGTACTTC
few NA TRBJ1-4 TRBV27 CASSLVGSTNEKLFF TGTGCCAGCAGTTTAGTGGGGTCAACTAATGAAAAACTGTTTTTT
once NA TRBJ2-2 TRBV7-2 CASSSPGQNTGELFF TGTGCCAGCAGCTCTCCGGGACAGAACACCGGGGAGCTGTTTTTT
once TRBD1 TRBJ1-3 TRBV5-1 CASSVDRVSGNTIYF TGCGCCAGCAGCGTGGACAGGGTCAGTGGAAACACCATATATTTT
NA NA TRBJ2-3 TRBV7-2 CASSLGEADTQYF TGTGCCAGCAGCTTAGGAGAGGCGGATACGCAGTATTTT
NA TRBD2 TRBJ2-2 TRBV19 CASRTGTSGSYTGELFF TGTGCCAGTAGGACGGGGACTAGCGGGAGTTACACCGGGGAGCTGTTTTTT
NA TRBD1 TRBJ2-7 TRBV18 CASSPETGKSYEQYF TGTGCCAGCTCACCCGAGACAGGGAAATCCTACGAGCAGTACTTC
NA NA TRBJ2-3 TRBV10-2 CASSESPGATQYF TGCGCCAGCAGTGAGTCGCCGGGGGCTACGCAGTATTTT
NA TRBD2 TRBJ2-2 TRBV29-1 CSVSGLAGVELFF TGCAGCGTTTCCGGACTAGCGGGAGTGGAGCTGTTTTTT